The 32 T cell receptor beta chains presented below share a single source sample, sequenced in a study of Ad26.COV2.S vaccination and SARS-CoV-2 variants. This sample's treatment: about 20 received Ad26.COV2.S at low or high dose, single or two shots; 5 received placebo; per-sample allocation not given. The investigators took samples on day 63 after the first vaccine or placebo injection. Sequencing was performed with immunoSEQ multiplex PCR; in TCRdb, only in-frame clones are kept and a portion is missing. The sample lists approximately 360,000 clones; about 80% were seen once. The source was peripheral blood, collected in a trial of Ad26.COV2.S vaccine versus placebo. The source is a person between 18 and 65 years old who received the Ad26.COV2.S COVID-19 vaccine or a placebo.

This clone turned up a few times. The CDR3 DNA follows: TGCGCCAGCAGCCAAGAACCGGGGGCTGATCAGCCCCAGCATTTT. Its translation is CASSQEPGADQPQHF. This sequence joins TRBV4-1 and TRBJ1-5; D perhaps matches TRBD1 (6 bases). The CDR3 sequence is 15 residues long. Per germline, CDR1 MGHRA and CDR2 YSYEKL. Trimming pared 0 bases from V and 5 bases from J, leaving 11 bases between.

The chain is built from TRBV11-2 and TRBJ2-3; 8 positions match TRBD2. V was clipped by 5 bases and J by 14 bases; unmatched bases: 12. This CDR3 is built from 13 residues. Germline values: CDR1 SGHAT, CDR2 FQNNGV. CDR3 nucleotide sequence: TGTGCCAGCAGCACCCAATTGGGGACTAGTCCGTATTTT. It specifies CASSTQLGTSPYF.

The chain carries TRBV5-1 and TRBJ2-1, with D unclear. CDR3 size: 13 residues. V was clipped by 1 base and J by 4 bases, with 6 bases between them. CDR1 is SGHRS and CDR2 is YFSETQ in the germline V gene. CDR3 in amino acids: CASSLNGYNEQFF. CDR3 nucleotides: TGCGCCAGCAGCTTGAACGGATACAATGAGCAGTTCTTC.

This chain joins TRBV4-1 and TRBJ2-3; 11 nucleotides agree with TRBD2. The CDR3 length is 16 residues. The V gene end was trimmed by 2 bases and the J gene end by 5 bases; junction bases not matched to a gene: 6. Germline V gives CDR1 MGHRA, CDR2 YSYEKL. The CDR3 protein is CASSQPGLAALDTQYF. The CDR3 region has the DNA TGCGCCAGCAGCCAACCGGGACTAGCGGCATTAGATACGCAGTATTTT.

V and J are TRBV28 and TRBJ2-7, with 9 positions matching TRBD2. The ends lost 1 base at V and 8 bases at J; junction bases unmatched: 12. CDR1 MDHEN and CDR2 SYDVKM come from the germline V gene. The CDR3 spans 16 residues. In nucleotides, the CDR3 is TGTGCCAGCAGTTTATTCAGGACTAGCGAGCGACGGAAGCAGTACTTC. Protein: CASSLFRTSERRKQYF.

The J gene is TRBJ1-5, the V gene TRBV2, with D possibly being TRBD1 (5 bases). This CDR3 comprises 16 residues. V shed 6 bases and J shed 0 bases, with 15 bases lying between them. The germline V gene has CDR1 SNHLY and CDR2 FYNNEI. This CDR3 reads CASRTGMGGSNQPQHF. Written as DNA, the CDR3 is TGTGCCAGCAGAACGGGAATGGGGGGTAGCAATCAGCCCCAGCATTTT.

The CDR3 protein is CASSQGGQRRGNTIYF. The CDR3 DNA is TGTGCCAGCAGCCAAGGGGGACAAAGAAGAGGAAACACCATATATTTT. The chain joins TRBV4-2 to TRBJ1-3; D perhaps matches TRBD1 (6 bases). Germline lookup yields CDR1 LGHNA and CDR2 YNFKEQ. The CDR3 totals 16 residues. Trimming cost V 1 base and J 4 bases, with 14 bases left between them.

In this sample, this clone turned up once. The V call is TRBV18, the J call TRBJ1-2; D call uncertain. The CDR3 runs 14 residues. CDR1 is KGHSH and CDR2 is LQKENI in the germline V gene. V lost 3 bases and J 3 bases, leaving 11 bases between the germline ends. The CDR3 here is CASSPKGGDYGYTF. In nucleotides, the CDR3 is TGTGCCAGCTCACCCAAGGGTGGTGACTATGGCTACACCTTC.

A single count supports this clone. This chain joins TRBV19 and TRBJ1-1; TRBD1 might be the D (5 bases). The CDR3 length is 15 residues. CDR1 is LNHDA, CDR2 SQIVND, per germline (reference sequence). CDR3 bases: TGTGCGACGACCAGGGAGAGAGGGATTTTCACTGAAGCTTTCTTT. Encoded protein: CATTRERGIFTEAFF.

The V gene is TRBV6-5, the J gene TRBJ2-5; no reliable D call. V lost 6 bases and J lost 5, with 10 bases in between. Per the germline V gene, CDR1 is MNHEY and CDR2 is SVGAGI. The CDR3 has 12 residues. In nucleotides, the CDR3 is TGTGCCAGCAGAGGCTCTCGGGAGACCCAGTACTTC. This sequence encodes CASRGSRETQYF.

The genes are TRBV30 and TRBJ2-7, with 7 bases aligning to TRBD2. The CDR3 is 13 amino acids. The germline gives CDR1 GTSNPN, CDR2 SVGIG (reference sequence). With V trimmed by 5 bases and J by 2 bases, 6 bases remained unmatched. CDR3 in DNA: TGTGCCTGGGGGAGGGGCCATCCCTACGAGCAGTACTTC. Translated: CAWGRGHPYEQYF.

J is TRBJ2-1 and V is TRBV19; 12 bases are a match to TRBD2. Germline CDR1 LNHDA, CDR2 SQIVND (reference sequence). After removal of 5 bases from V and 9 bases from J, the junction contained 8 bases not matched to a gene. The CDR3 sequence is 15 residues long. CDR3 bases: TGTGCCAGTAGTTCTCCTAGCGGGAGGGGGGGTGAGCAGTTCTTC. Protein product: CASSSPSGRGGEQFF. Full variable domain (missing parts from reference TRBV19 and TRBJ2-1): DGGITQSPKYLFRKEGQNVTLSCEQNLNHDAMYWYRQDPGQGLRLIYYSQIVNDFQKGDIAEGYSVSREKKESFPLTVTSAQKNPTAFYLCASSSPSGRGGEQFFGPGTRLTVL.

The chain has TRBV5-5 and TRBJ1-6, with TRBD1 matching 8 bases. The CDR3 is 14 amino acids. From germline, CDR1 is SGHKS and CDR2 YYEKEE (reference sequence). V dropped 0 bases and J dropped 10; count of bases not matched to a gene: 3. This CDR3 reads CASSLGTGSSPLHF. The CDR3 nucleotides read TGTGCCAGCAGCTTGGGGACAGGGTCATCACCCCTCCACTTT.

The chain employs TRBV7-2 and TRBJ1-2; D is unclear. Deletions cut 5 bases from V and 7 bases from J, with 17 bases between. Per the germline V gene, CDR1 is SGHTA and CDR2 is FQGNSA. The length of the CDR3 is 14 residues. The CDR3 coding sequence is TGTGCCAGCAGCCCAGGCGGGCCATCGGCTGGCTACACCTTC. Encoded protein: CASSPGGPSAGYTF.

The V and J genes are TRBV9 and TRBJ1-3; D not certain. The germline CDR1 and CDR2 sequences are SGDLS and YYNGEE. V was cut by 4 bases and J by 4 bases, with 12 bases left in between. This CDR3 spans 14 amino acids. The CDR3, as DNA: TGTGCCAGCAGCTCACGGGCCGGGGGAAACACCATATATTTT. Translation: CASSSRAGGNTIYF.

The gene calls are TRBV11-2 and TRBJ2-7; the match to TRBD2 covers 10 bases. V shed 3 bases and J 5 bases; nucleotides not matched to a gene: 4. This CDR3 is built from 14 residues. CDR1 SGHAT and CDR2 FQNNGV come from the germline V gene. CDR3 amino acids: CASSFRTSGHEQYF. The CDR3 nucleotides read TGTGCCAGCAGCTTTCGGACTAGCGGCCACGAGCAGTACTTC.

This rearrangement joins TRBV5-1 to TRBJ2-7; tentative D call: TRBD1 (6 bases). This CDR3 comprises 13 residues. Germline V gene data show CDR1 as SGHRS and CDR2 as YFSETQ. V lost 1 base to trimming and J lost 5 bases, with 10 bases between them. CDR3 protein: CASSLQGSHEQYF. The CDR3 DNA sequence: TGCGCCAGCAGCTTGCAGGGGTCCCACGAGCAGTACTTC.

The V and J genes are TRBV19 and TRBJ1-1, with D tentatively TRBD1 (5 bases). This CDR3 contains 14 residues. Germline V lookup: CDR1 LNHDA, CDR2 SQIVND (reference sequence). V was shortened by 7 bases and J by 1 base, with 13 bases between the two germline ends. As DNA, the CDR3 is TGTGCCAGTAATCCGGGACCGCAGAACACTGAAGCTTTCTTT. This sequence encodes CASNPGPQNTEAFF.

The rearrangement joins TRBV5-1 to TRBJ2-7, with 8 bases aligning to TRBD2. Unmatched junction bases numbered 11, after V lost 4 bases and J lost 5 bases. Germline V gives CDR1 SGHRS, CDR2 YFSETQ. This CDR3 has 15 amino acids. The CDR3 reads CASSRAPGGLDEQYF. CDR3 DNA: TGCGCCAGCAGCCGTGCCCCGGGGGGGCTCGACGAGCAGTACTTC.

The chain combines TRBV7-8 with TRBJ2-6; D is ambiguous. This CDR3 is 17 amino acids long. The V gene's germline CDR1 is SGHVS and CDR2 FQNEAQ. Deletions cut 5 bases from V and 0 bases from J, with 14 bases between. CDR3 protein: CASSRRPISSGANVLTF. DNA for the CDR3: TGTGCCAGCAGCCGGAGACCCATAAGCTCTGGGGCCAACGTCCTGACTTTC.

The chain links TRBV7-3 to TRBJ2-1, with D unresolved. CDR3 length: 14 residues. Per germline, CDR1 SGHTA and CDR2 FQGTGA. Trimming pared 5 bases from V and 5 bases from J, leaving 13 bases between. The CDR3 nucleotides read TGTGCCAGCAGCCCCCGGCCCGGTAACAATGAGCAGTTCTTC. Translation gives CASSPRPGNNEQFF.

This clone appeared a few times. V is TRBV6-5 and J is TRBJ2-7; 10 bases are a match to TRBD1. J was trimmed by 2 bases and V by 6 bases; bases with no gene match: 4. The CDR3 has 14 residues. Per the germline V gene, CDR1 is MNHEY and CDR2 is SVGAGI. Here the CDR3 DNA reads TGTGCCAGCAGGAAGGGGACAGGGGCCTACGAGCAGTACTTC. This gives the protein CASRKGTGAYEQYF.

The rearrangement links TRBV27 to TRBJ2-7; D is possibly TRBD2 (7 bases). The CDR3 loop spans 14 amino acids. V was trimmed by 6 bases and J by 4 bases, leaving 16 bases between them. Germline CDR1 reads MNHEY; CDR2 reads SMNVEV (reference sequence). CDR3: CASSPRGGSYEQYF. CDR3 coding DNA: TGTGCCAGCAGCCCGAGGGGGGGAAGTTACGAGCAGTACTTC.

This chain connects TRBV12-3 or TRBV12-4 to TRBJ2-3; D gene uncertain. The CDR3 covers 12 residues. Trimming stripped 6 bases from V and 7 bases from J, with 11 bases between. CDR3 amino acids: CASSLTRNTQYF. In DNA, the CDR3 is TGTGCCAGCAGCCTGACTCGCAATACGCAGTATTTT.

In this sample, this clone turned up once. The CDR3 region is CASILSGLSNQPQHF. The CDR3 nucleotides are TGTGCCAGTATCCTATCGGGACTTAGCAATCAGCCCCAGCATTTT. The V and J genes are TRBV28 and TRBJ1-5, with D perhaps TRBD1 (5 bases). The CDR3 has 15 amino acids. Trimming shortened V by 9 bases and J by 0 bases, and 15 bases separated the two germline ends. Germline CDR1 and CDR2: MDHEN and SYDVKM.

The chain joins TRBV7-9 to TRBJ2-7, with a weak D call TRBD2 (6 bases). The V and J ends lost 3 bases and 5 bases respectively, with 11 bases between them. Germline assignment: CDR1 SEHNR and CDR2 FQNEAQ (reference sequence). The CDR3 consists of 13 residues. CDR3 in amino acids: CASSFGGADEQYF. The CDR3 coding sequence is TGTGCCAGCAGCTTCGGGGGAGCCGACGAGCAGTACTTC. The complete variable domain, with remaining parts taken from reference TRBV7-9 and TRBJ2-7, reads DTGVSQNPRHKITKRGQNVTFRCDPISEHNRLYWYRQTLGQGPEFLTYFQNEAQLEKSRLLSDRFSAERPKGSFSTLEIQRTEQGDSAMYLCASSFGGADEQYFGPGTRLTVT.

The V gene is TRBV7-6, the J gene TRBJ2-1, with D possibly TRBD1 on 7 matching bases. V lost 5 bases and J lost 4, with 18 bases in between. Germline CDR1 SGHVS, CDR2 FNYEAQ. The CDR3 is made up of 16 amino acids. In DNA form, the CDR3 reads TGTGCCAGCAGCCACATCCCCAGGGGGAGGTACAATGAGCAGTTCTTC. It translates to CASSHIPRGRYNEQFF.

CDR3 loop: CAISERPTRWAFF. As DNA, the CDR3 is TGTGCCATCAGTGAGCGCCCCACGAGGTGGGCTTTCTTT. The rearrangement uses TRBV10-3 and TRBJ1-1; no firm D call. This CDR3 is 13 amino acids long. Per the germline V gene, CDR1 is ENHRY and CDR2 is SYGVKD. Trimming stripped 2 bases from V and 11 bases from J, with 15 bases between.

This chain connects TRBV18 to TRBJ2-5; D is undetermined. CDR3 size: 14 residues. The V end was cut by 5 bases, the J end by 4 bases, with 14 bases between. Germline CDR1 reads KGHSH; CDR2 reads LQKENI. The CDR3 DNA sequence: TGTGCCAGCTCATTCACCGTACTTGGAGAGACCCAGTACTTC. It encodes CASSFTVLGETQYF.

This chain joins TRBV6-5 and TRBJ2-5; D not certain. The CDR3 spans 15 residues. Germline loops: CDR1 MNHEY, CDR2 SVGAGI. The V end lost 3 bases, the J end lost 5 bases, and 16 bases lay between the germline ends. In nucleotides, the CDR3 is TGTGCCAGCAGTTATTCAGTAGCATTCGCGGAGACCCAGTACTTC. Its translation: CASSYSVAFAETQYF.

The rearrangement links TRBV7-9 to TRBJ2-4; no clear D gene. CDR1 is SEHNR and CDR2 is FQNEAQ in the germline V gene (reference sequence). This CDR3 contains 17 residues. The germline V and J ends were trimmed by 1 base and 0 bases, with 13 bases remaining between them. CDR3 amino acids: CASSLGIGDVAKNIQYF. CDR3 bases: TGTGCCAGCAGCTTAGGAATAGGAGACGTAGCCAAAAACATTCAGTACTTC.

This chain links TRBV6-5 with TRBJ2-7; TRBD1 agrees at 8 bases. Germline V gene lookup returns CDR1 MNHEY and CDR2 SVGAGI. The CDR3 length is 14 residues. The J segment lost 3 bases and the V segment lost 6 bases, leaving 7 bases of the junction unmatched. The CDR3: CASRTQGAIYEQYF. The CDR3 bases are TGTGCCAGCAGAACTCAGGGGGCAATCTACGAGCAGTACTTC.